Below, 5 T cell receptor beta chains from the same sample are listed, as sequenced in a study of control samples from healthy donors and cancer patients. The repertoire was sequenced with immunoSEQ multiplex PCR; TCRdb's copy has only in-frame clones and lacks some. In the table there are 120,000 or so clones, roughly 90% of which are singletons. Sequencing input: blood. The receptors derive from a man aged 18 to 29 in good health.

The chain has TRBV4-2 and TRBJ2-1, with TRBD2 matching over 16 bases. Germline V CDR1 and CDR2: LGHNA, YNFKEQ. CDR3 length equals 17 residues. V gave up 3 bases and J gave up 5 bases; unmatched junction bases: 4. The CDR3 region has the DNA TGTGCCAGCAGCCAGGGACTAGCGGGGGGGATGGACAATGAGCAGTTCTTC. Translated: CASSQGLAGGMDNEQFF.

The count of this clone is one. This rearrangement joins TRBV3-1 (or the pseudogene TRBV3-2) to TRBJ2-5; 7 bases are a match to TRBD2. The germline V gene has CDR1 LGHDT and CDR2 YNNKEL (reference sequence). The CDR3 runs to 16 residues. Trimming cost V 4 bases and J 4 bases; bases outside gene matches: 12. In nucleotides, the CDR3 is TGTGCCAGCAGCCCCGGGAACCGAGGCGGGGGAGAGACCCAGTACTTC. Translated: CASSPGNRGGGETQYF.

The J gene is TRBJ2-3, the V gene TRBV7-3, with 9 bases fitting TRBD1. The length of the CDR3 is 17 residues. The ends lost 5 bases at V and 6 bases at J; junction bases unmatched: 15. Germline V lookup: CDR1 SGHTA, CDR2 FQGTGA. CDR3 coding DNA: TGTGCCAGCAGCCCTGGGACAGGGAGGTCCCTTGGGGATACGCAGTATTTT. Its translation: CASSPGTGRSLGDTQYF.

The chain links TRBV9 to TRBJ1-6, with no clear D. Between the trimmed V and J ends, which lost 0 bases and 10 bases, there was a span of 5 bases. The CDR3 extends over 12 amino acids. Per the germline V gene, CDR1 is SGDLS and CDR2 is YYNGEE. The CDR3 DNA sequence: TGTGCCAGCAGCGTAGGAACCTCACCCCTCCACTTT. Translating it yields CASSVGTSPLHF.

The V gene is TRBV6-5, the J gene TRBJ1-5; D is unclear. Trimming took off 8 bases at V and 3 bases at J, with 5 bases between the two ends. CDR3 size: 11 residues. The germline gives CDR1 MNHEY, CDR2 SVGAGI. CDR3 loop: CASGYNQPQHF. The CDR3, as DNA: TGTGCCAGCGGATACAATCAGCCCCAGCATTTT.